This is a list of T cell receptor beta chains from one sample in a study of shared clonotypes between healthy human individuals. Sequencing used immunoSEQ multiplex PCR; TCRdb keeps in-frame clones, though not all of them. The sample lists more than 2 million clones, almost 96% seen once, with around 0.13% in the top ten. The sequenced sample was naive CD4+ T cells sorted from blood. Every receptor here comes from a young man in good health. CDR3s include the opening cysteine and the closing phenylalanine or tryptophan. A D gene is named only where the DNA matches it firmly. Not every row has a clone size; where given, it reads once, few, many or a size class.

DNA: TGTGCCAGCAGTACCGACAGGGGGAGTCAGCCCCAGCATTTT
CDR3: CASSTDRGSQPQHF
size: -
J: TRBJ1-5
V: TRBV28
D: TRBD1

DNA: TGTGCCAGCAGCTTAGTTGGGGGGCAGGGGACCTACGAGCAGTACTTC
CDR3: CASSLVGGQGTYEQYF
size: -
J: TRBJ2-7
V: TRBV7-9
D: -

DNA: TGCGCCAGCAGCTGGGACAGTCCCTCTTACAATGAGCAGTTCTTC
CDR3: CASSWDSPSYNEQFF
size: -
J: TRBJ2-1
V: TRBV5-1
D: TRBD1

DNA: TGTGCCAGCAGCCAAGATCTGACAGGACCGGACAATGAGCAGTTCTTC
CDR3: CASSQDLTGPDNEQFF
size: -
J: TRBJ2-1
V: TRBV14
D: -

DNA: TGTGCCAGCAGTTCGCTTTTCAGGTCCTCTGGAAACACCATATATTTT
CDR3: CASSSLFRSSGNTIYF
size: -
J: TRBJ1-3
V: TRBV6-5
D: -

DNA: TGTGCCAGCACTACCGGACTAGCGGGATACAATGAGCAGTTCTTC
CDR3: CASTTGLAGYNEQFF
size: -
J: TRBJ2-1
V: TRBV6-5
D: TRBD2

DNA: TGTGCCAGCAGCTTAGCGTCAGGTTCTCTGAAGGCCGGGGAGCTGTTTTTT
CDR3: CASSLASGSLKAGELFF
size: -
J: TRBJ2-2
V: TRBV7-9
D: -

DNA: TGTGCCAGCAGTGGGAGTGATACTAGCTCCTACAATGAGCAGTTCTTC
CDR3: CASSGSDTSSYNEQFF
size: -
J: TRBJ2-1
V: TRBV25-1
D: -

DNA: TGTGCCAGCAGTGAATACCGGCAGGGCGGTGAAAAACTGTTTTTT
CDR3: CASSEYRQGGEKLFF
size: -
J: TRBJ1-4
V: TRBV25-1
D: -

DNA: TGCGCCAGCAGTGAAAACGCTGGGACTGAAGCTTTCTTT
CDR3: CASSENAGTEAFF
size: few
J: TRBJ1-1
V: TRBV10-1
D: -

DNA: TGTGCCAGCTCACCACCCGGGATGGGGGATAGTGAAAAACTGTTTTTT
CDR3: CASSPPGMGDSEKLFF
size: -
J: TRBJ1-4
V: TRBV18
D: -

DNA: TGTGCCATCAGTCTAGGTGAGGGGCCACAAGAGACCCAGTACTTC
CDR3: CAISLGEGPQETQYF
size: once
J: TRBJ2-5
V: TRBV10-3
D: -

DNA: TGTGCCAGCAGCGTAAACATCGGGACAGAGCAGTACTTC
CDR3: CASSVNIGTEQYF
size: -
J: TRBJ2-7
V: TRBV9
D: -

DNA: TGTGCCAGCAGTGGGGGGGGACTAGCGGGTTCTAACGCGAACACCGGGGAGCTGTTTTTT
CDR3: CASSGGGLAGSNANTGELFF
size: -
J: TRBJ2-2
V: TRBV6-1
D: TRBD2

DNA: TGTGCCAGCAGCTTAGCCCGCCTAGGCAATGAGCAGTTCTTC
CDR3: CASSLARLGNEQFF
size: -
J: TRBJ2-1
V: TRBV7-2
D: -

DNA: TGCAGTGCTAAGGTTGAGGCCCAGCATTTT
CDR3: CSAKVEAQHF
size: -
J: TRBJ1-5
V: TRBV20-1
D: -

DNA: TGTGCCAGCAGCTTGACCGGGGAAAAACTGTTTTTT
CDR3: CASSLTGEKLFF
size: -
J: TRBJ1-4
V: TRBV11-2
D: -

DNA: TGTGCCATCAGTGAATCAAGCACGGAGACCCAGTACTTC
CDR3: CAISESSTETQYF
size: once
J: TRBJ2-5
V: TRBV10-3
D: -

DNA: TGTGCCAGCAGCTTGGGGGCGTACGAGCAGTACTTC
CDR3: CASSLGAYEQYF
size: -
J: TRBJ2-7
V: TRBV5-6
D: -

DNA: TGTGCCAGCAGCTTAGCGGAGATTGGCCAGCCCCAGCATTTT
CDR3: CASSLAEIGQPQHF
size: -
J: TRBJ1-5
V: TRBV7-8
D: -

DNA: TGTGCCAGCAGCTCTTATGAAAACCCCGACAAGCCCTACGAGCAGTACTTC
CDR3: CASSSYENPDKPYEQYF
size: -
J: TRBJ2-7
V: TRBV11-2
D: -

DNA: TGTGCCAGCTCGTCCGGACAGGGGGCGGCCACTGAAGCTTTCTTT
CDR3: CASSSGQGAATEAFF
size: -
J: TRBJ1-1
V: TRBV18
D: TRBD1

DNA: TGCGCCAGCAGCTTGTCCGGTGGCGGCTTCTCCTACAATGAGCAGTTCTTC
CDR3: CASSLSGGGFSYNEQFF
size: -
J: TRBJ2-1
V: TRBV5-1
D: -

DNA: TGCGCCAGCAACGAAGGGAGAGCCGGGACTATAAGTACCGGGGAGCTGTTTTTT
CDR3: CASNEGRAGTISTGELFF
size: -
J: TRBJ2-2
V: TRBV4-1
D: TRBD2

DNA: TGTGCCAGCAGTGAATTAATCACCGCTCCGTCTGAAAAACTGTTTTTT
CDR3: CASSELITAPSEKLFF
size: -
J: TRBJ1-4
V: TRBV25-1
D: -

DNA: TGTGCCAGCAGTGAACCGACGGGGGGTGTCACCTACGAGCAGTACTTC
CDR3: CASSEPTGGVTYEQYF
size: -
J: TRBJ2-7
V: TRBV25-1
D: TRBD2

DNA: TGTGCCAGCAGCTTAGCCGGGACAGGTATCCCCCTCCACTTT
CDR3: CASSLAGTGIPLHF
size: once
J: TRBJ1-6
V: TRBV7-2
D: TRBD1

DNA: TGCGCCAGCAGCTTGCCCGGGACAGATACGCAGTATTTT
CDR3: CASSLPGTDTQYF
size: -
J: TRBJ2-3
V: TRBV5-1
D: -

DNA: TGCGCCAGCAGCCAACCCGATGAGCGGGGGAAAGATACGCAGTATTTT
CDR3: CASSQPDERGKDTQYF
size: -
J: TRBJ2-3
V: TRBV4-1
D: TRBD2

DNA: TGTGCCAGCAGCTTCCGGGACACAGGAAACACCATATATTTT
CDR3: CASSFRDTGNTIYF
size: -
J: TRBJ1-3
V: TRBV5-6
D: -

DNA: TGTGCCAGTAGTTCCGGGGCCCCAAGGAACGAGCAGTACTTC
CDR3: CASSSGAPRNEQYF
size: -
J: TRBJ2-7
V: TRBV19
D: -

DNA: TGTGCCAGTAGTATAACTAGCGGGGGGTTTACAGATACGCAGTATTTT
CDR3: CASSITSGGFTDTQYF
size: -
J: TRBJ2-3
V: TRBV19
D: TRBD2

DNA: TGTGCCAGCTCACCAACAGACAGTAACTATGGCTACACCTTC
CDR3: CASSPTDSNYGYTF
size: -
J: TRBJ1-2
V: TRBV18
D: -

DNA: TGCGCCAGCAGCTTGGAGCCGGGACCCAGCTCCTACGAGCAGTACTTC
CDR3: CASSLEPGPSSYEQYF
size: once
J: TRBJ2-7
V: TRBV5-1
D: -

DNA: TGTGCCACCCGGCGGAGGGGGCAGGGAAACACCATATATTTT
CDR3: CATRRRGQGNTIYF
size: -
J: TRBJ1-3
V: TRBV15
D: TRBD1

DNA: TGTGCCAGCAGCTCTGAACAGGGGCGGGACTACGAGCAGTACTTC
CDR3: CASSSEQGRDYEQYF
size: -
J: TRBJ2-7
V: TRBV5-4
D: -

DNA: TGTGCCAGCAGTTCGACAGGGGGCGGGAATGAAAAACTGTTTTTT
CDR3: CASSSTGGGNEKLFF
size: -
J: TRBJ1-4
V: TRBV28
D: TRBD1

DNA: TGCGCCAGCAGCTTGGAGGCAGCTTTGAGTGAGCAGTTCTTC
CDR3: CASSLEAALSEQFF
size: -
J: TRBJ2-1
V: TRBV5-1
D: -

DNA: TGTGCCAGCAGCTTTCAGACTAGCGTCACCGGGGAGCTGTTTTTT
CDR3: CASSFQTSVTGELFF
size: -
J: TRBJ2-2
V: TRBV2
D: TRBD2

DNA: TGTGCCAGCAGCTTAGTACTGGCAGGGGGCGGTTATAATTCACCCCTCCACTTT
CDR3: CASSLVLAGGGYNSPLHF
size: once
J: TRBJ1-6
V: TRBV7-9
D: TRBD1

DNA: TGTGCCAGCAGCTGGATCCTAGGATGGGAGACCCAGTACTTC
CDR3: CASSWILGWETQYF
size: -
J: TRBJ2-5
V: TRBV5-6
D: -

DNA: TGTGCCACCAGCAGAGTAGAAGACTCCTACGAGCAGTACTTC
CDR3: CATSRVEDSYEQYF
size: -
J: TRBJ2-7
V: TRBV15
D: -

DNA: TGTGCCAGCAGCTTAGACCTAATCGGGAATTCACCCCTCCACTTT
CDR3: CASSLDLIGNSPLHF
size: -
J: TRBJ1-6
V: TRBV11-2
D: -

DNA: TGTGCCAGTAGTATAGGAGGAGGGAAGAACACTGAAGCTTTCTTT
CDR3: CASSIGGGKNTEAFF
size: -
J: TRBJ1-1
V: TRBV19
D: -

DNA: TGCAGTGCTAGAGATTTACCTGGCTACACCTTC
CDR3: CSARDLPGYTF
size: -
J: TRBJ1-2
V: TRBV20-1
D: -